This is a list of T cell receptor beta chains from one sample in a study of cytomegalovirus exposure and HLA in healthy donors. Sequencing was performed with immunoSEQ multiplex PCR; in TCRdb, only in-frame clones are kept and a portion is missing. The repertoire holds 75,000 to 90,000 clones, 60% to 85% seen once, with less than 7% in the top ten. The sequenced sample was PBMCs. The source is a male donor in good health and CMV-seropositive. CDR3s include the opening cysteine and the closing phenylalanine or tryptophan. The order of the fields is V gene, clone size, D gene, J gene, CDR3 DNA, CDR3 protein. The D gene is left open where the match is weak. The size field is filled for only some rows; it gives once, few, many or a size class.

TRBV2	once	.	TRBJ2-1	TGTGCCAGCAGTCAGGCGGGGATGCCATACAATGAGCAGTTCTTC	CASSQAGMPYNEQFF
TRBV25-1	.	TRBD2	TRBJ2-5	TGTGCCAGCTCCATAGCGGGGAGACAAGAGACCCAGTACTTC	CASSIAGRQETQYF
TRBV28	.	.	TRBJ2-5	TGTGCCAGCAGCCCCCGGGTTTGGGGGGACGAGACCCAGTACTTC	CASSPRVWGDETQYF
TRBV29-1	.	TRBD1	TRBJ2-1	TGCAGCGGCCTCCGGGACAGGGAAGTAAATGAGCAGTTCTTC	CSGLRDREVNEQFF
TRBV5-4	.	TRBD1	TRBJ1-2	TGTGCCAGCTCCGTTAGGCAGGGGGCTAACTATGGCTACACCTTC	CASSVRQGANYGYTF
TRBV10-3	.	TRBD1	TRBJ2-7	TGTGCCATAGACAGGGGGTTCATGACTTACGAGCAGTACTTC	CAIDRGFMTYEQYF
TRBV5-6	.	.	TRBJ1-5	TGTGCCAGCAGCACGATGGTTCCGGGAATGGGCGATAGCAATCAGCCCCAGCATTTT	CASSTMVPGMGDSNQPQHF
TRBV6-1	few	.	TRBJ2-5	TGTGCCAGCAGTGAAGCGTCAGGGGCCTCTGAGACCCAGTACTTC	CASSEASGASETQYF
TRBV10-3	.	.	TRBJ1-5	TGTGCCTCTTCATCGGGGATTTTAAGCAATCAGCCCCAGCATTTT	CASSSGILSNQPQHF
TRBV7-2	.	TRBD1	TRBJ1-6	TGTGCCAGCAGCTTAGCGTCGGGACAGGGATCACCCCTCCACTTT	CASSLASGQGSPLHF
TRBV28	once	.	TRBJ1-2	TGTGCCAGCAGAGCACAGGGAAATGGCTACACCTTC	CASRAQGNGYTF
TRBV5-4	few	.	TRBJ2-7	TGTGCCAGCAGCGTTGGGGGGTCCTACGAGCAGTACTTC	CASSVGGSYEQYF
TRBV19	.	.	TRBJ1-2	TGTGCCAGTCGAAAACAGGGCTGGGGCTACACCTTC	CASRKQGWGYTF
TRBV6-1	.	.	TRBJ1-3	TGTGCCAGCAGCGTTGAGTCCAGGCGTGGAAACACCATATATTTT	CASSVESRRGNTIYF
TRBV28	.	TRBD1	TRBJ2-7	TGTGCCAGCAGCCTCTTAGACAGGGTAGGCGAGCAGTACTTC	CASSLLDRVGEQYF
TRBV27	.	TRBD1	TRBJ2-2	TGTGCCAGCAGTTTTTGGACAGGCCAAACCGGGGAGCTGTTTTTT	CASSFWTGQTGELFF
TRBV28	.	.	TRBJ2-1	TGTGCCAGCCAGGGCTACAATGAGCAGTTCTTC	CASQGYNEQFF
TRBV21-1	.	.	TRBJ2-1	TGTGCCAATGTCGGACTTACTTACAATGAGCAGTTCTTC	CANVGLTYNEQFF
TRBV30	.	.	TRBJ1-3	TGTGCCTGGAGCGGGTATGGAAACACCATATATTTT	CAWSGYGNTIYF